The following is a TCR beta chain sequence with its context. In its sample, this clonotype was seen many times. The antigen it binds to is not known. Nothing much larger sits one base from this clone, and base qualities are not available. Library preparation used multiplex PCR. Sequenced on an Illumina HiSeq 4000. CDR3 regions were amplified by Arm-PCR with iRepertoire HTBI primers to construct TCR beta libraries. PCR products were gel purified before sequencing. Per the authors' processing: Gene usage analysis of CDR3 amino acid clonotypes used the 60 to 80 TRBV and about 13 TRBJ segments found across samples. COPE and FqMerger were used to merge filtered high-quality paired reads into contigs. BLAST was used to align contigs to IMGT TRBV, TRBD and TRBJ reference genes, and CDR3 was defined according to IMGT. Any clonotype with a frequency above 0.1% was counted as a highly expanded clone. Repertoire diversity was measured by Shannon entropy, and V-J evenness by the Gini coefficient. Clonotypes shared by more than one individual were considered public. The public reads were quality trimmed at Q25 with fastp and then assembled into clones with MiXCR by TCRdb, keeping productive beta chains. Rows are unified per CDR3 protein, each entry keeping the most common DNA and genes. TCRdb's processing, not the authors' own work, is the source of the V and J calls. The sample records roughly 420,000 distinct CDR3 sequences, around 17% of which are singletons. About 10% of the sample lies in the top ten.

The data are from a study of regulatory T cells in long-lasting Graves disease (dated by TCRdb to the early 2020s). Broadly, across the study: Newly diagnosed Graves' disease patients had taken antithyroid drugs for less than 3 months. Persistent Graves' disease patients were compared with newly diagnosed Graves' disease patients by peripheral blood TCR sequencing and RNA sequencing. A total of around 35 samples were covered by TCR sequencing, comprising around 13 persistent and some 20 newly diagnosed Graves' disease patients. The study was registered as a clinical trial and conducted in China. Summary of the overall study and its limitations: More public clonotypes were shared among persistent patients (2,741) than among newly diagnosed patients (more than 900). Lower TCR Shannon entropy and fewer highly expanded clones were observed in persistent Graves' disease patients than in newly diagnosed patients, which suggested clonal expansion. Only the TCR beta chain was sequenced and analyzed. Persistent disease showed preferential use of TRBV28, TRBJ1-2 and TRBJ2-5, whereas newly diagnosed disease favored TRBV20-1 and TRBJ2-1. As a limitation, the authors acknowledged that the small sample size may reduce accuracy. Peripheral blood alone was examined, since thyroid tissue, which constituted the primary lesion, could not be accessed.

V loses 6 bases of germline sequence and J loses 2 bases, and the interval between the two ends is 15 bases. There are 15 amino acids in the CDR3, from cysteine to phenylalanine inclusive. Only the CDR3 portion is preserved as DNA: 45 bases, with reading frame beginning at the first base. As encoded in the germline V gene (reference sequence), CDR1 is SEHNR while CDR2 is FQNEAQ. In light of the paper, this sample's time point label describes: newly diagnosed GD, antithyroid drugs for less than 3 months. RNA was extracted from PBMCs in TRIzol for both TCR sequencing and RNA sequencing. The diagnosis of Graves' disease was made according to American Thyroid Association guidelines. Patients for the study were recruited at an endocrinology department in Xi'an, China. From each patient, about 9 milliliters of peripheral blood was collected into an EDTA anticoagulant tube. PBMCs were isolated by Ficoll Paque Plus density gradient separation without further T cell sorting. An Agilent 2100 Bioanalyzer and agarose gel were used to assess RNA quality, and a NanoDrop 2000 was used to measure RNA concentration.

The sample was also linked to a second study, of T cells in Graves' hyperthyroidism and ophthalmopathy. The second paper states: Stable Graves' hyperthyroidism was defined as the absence of progression to ophthalmopathy over 18 months of follow-up. Hyperthyroidism patients were aged 18 to 65 years and newly diagnosed, with disease duration of less than 2 months. Any patient with an uncontrolled infection, another autoimmune disease, pregnancy or lactation was excluded. Clinical symptoms, serum thyroxine and TRAb, thyroid ultrasound, and orbital computed tomography formed the basis for the diagnoses. For the first round of RT-PCR on the TCR CDR3, the HTBI primer set was used together with the Qiagen OneStep RT-PCR kit. Most expanded thyroid clonotypes (frequency above 0.001) were also found in blood, which suggests that blood repertoires may mirror thyroid immune responses. A 13 V-J signature model separated ophthalmopathy from stable hyperthyroidism, with about 90% sensitivity and roughly 81% specificity in cross-validation and 80%/75% in testing. During validation, the model predicted progression to ophthalmopathy a median of approximately six months ahead of onset, with around 71% sensitivity and 72.22% specificity. A discovery cohort of about 95 patients, roughly 45 with Graves' ophthalmopathy and 55 to 60 with stable Graves' hyperthyroidism, was used to find distinguishing TCR V-J signatures. An independent validation cohort of around 19 hyperthyroidism patients and some 15 patients who later progressed to ophthalmopathy tested prospective prediction of ophthalmopathy. The 95 to 100 discovery patients were randomly split 7:3 into training and test sets. The study also compared thyroid tissue and blood T-cell repertoires from over 5 Graves' hyperthyroidism patients. After sampling, hyperthyroidism patients received methimazole starting at 30 mg daily, and ophthalmopathy patients received high-dose intravenous methylprednisolone. The libraries were constructed in a second round of multiplex PCR and then size-selected and purified. Sequencing of the libraries was done on an Illumina HiSeq2000 using paired-end 100 bp reads. SOAPnuke was used to process the raw data, removing reads that contained adapters or uncalled bases, had a mean Phred below 15, or lacked an exact match to the constant primer or identifier. High-quality paired reads were merged with COPE v1.2.5, and unique nucleotide sequences were defined as clonotypes. MiTCR v1.1 was used to align the clonotypes against IMGT TRBV, TRBD and TRBJ reference segments. Only V-J combinations with frequency above 0.0001, covering 99% to 99.2% of repertoires, were analysed. The TCS score was defined as the ratio of F50 (clonal expansion) to E x V (chaos), calculated using BLOSUM62-based TCRdist between CDR3 peptides within each V-J. Welch's t-statistics and random forest reduced roughly 540 V-J features to 13, which were used in a naive Bayes classifier (R e1071). No statistical method was used to fix the sample size in advance, and group allocation was not hidden from the investigators. The paper reports TCR Vbeta CDR3 sequencing of approximately 140 peripheral blood samples: around 41 ophthalmopathy, about 75 hyperthyroidism and around 17 progressor patients.

The source is a woman aged 25 to 45 with Graves disease. Donor details come from another sample of the same person, matched by shared clones. Material: peripheral blood mononuclear cells (PBMCs), obtained at new diagnosis, from a patient treated with antithyroid drugs. The sequence links TRBV7-9 to TRBJ2-3; TRBD2 could be the D gene, as 5 bases match. The CDR3 reads as follows: CASSGGLPDTDTQYF. Here is the DNA: TGTGCCAGCAGTGGAGGTCTCCCAGACACAGATACGCAGTATTTT.